These T cell receptor beta chains were read from a single sample in a study of T cells in Graves' hyperthyroidism and ophthalmopathy. TCRdb used MiXCR to reprocess the multiplex PCR reads, holding one entry per CDR3 protein. Of under 350,000 distinct CDR3 sequences in the sample, 10% to 15% were seen once. Material for sequencing was blood. All receptors derive from a woman aged 25 to 39 with Graves' hyperthyroidism that later progressed to Graves' ophthalmopathy. CDR3s include the opening cysteine and the closing phenylalanine or tryptophan. Each record gives: clone size, V gene, CDR3 length, CDR3 protein. A clone size is listed for some rows: how often the clone was seen (once, few, many), or a class if it is expanded.

>many|TRBV11-2|14
CASSSLAGGDEQYF
>NA|TRBV4-2|16
CASSQDLAGGRNEQFF
>many|TRBV7-8|15
CASSISPWRNTEAFF
>many|TRBV30|13
CAWSVFGDTEAFF
>NA|TRBV28|17
CASSLGGGIGEGREQFF
>NA|TRBV24-1|18
CATSDTPGTGPFMDTQYF
>many|TRBV20-1|15
CSARDRQGSHVEAFF
>many|TRBV30|19
CAWSVTLGYSAVGADIQYF
>NA|TRBV7-2|16
CASSSTGGRNTGELFF
>many|TRBV28|15
CASSSPGTGYNEQFF
>many|TRBV29-1|15
CSVEDLVTALNEQFF
>many|TRBV12-3/TRBV12-4|13
CASSWTGNTEAFF
>NA|TRBV27|14
CASSPWDPNQPQHF
>NA|TRBV19|13
CASSVTVTDTQYF
>many|TRBV28|14
CASRSGSGNQPQHF
>few|TRBV20-1|12
CSARVGVYEQYF
>many|TRBV28|15
CASSTVAGSFGELFF
>many|TRBV27|14
CASSPQGALEPQHF
>many|TRBV7-9|16
CASTSIPGTGTNEQFF
>many|TRBV6-1|16
CASSPPWDSWGYGYTF
>NA|TRBV7-7|17
CASSFPRVVFHTDTQYF
>many|TRBV27|14
CASRSSGHYNEQFF
>few|TRBV5-5|15
CASSSLAGGLGEQFF
>many|TRBV2|17
CASSEELPSGRAQDQYF
>many|TRBV4-3|15
CASSQAGAMNTEAFF
>few|TRBV4-3|19
CASSQDLGLAGLSPDTQYF
>few|TRBV4-1|15
CASSPRDRGVDGYTF
>many|TRBV18|16
CASSPRGTGNNSPLHF
>many|TRBV6-1|15
CASSRQGPPSYEQYF
>few|TRBV3-1|17
CASSQGIPVELNTEAFF
>many|TRBV28|16
CASFPGRRNMNTEAFF
>many|TRBV29-1|15
CSVEEAGLFSYEQYF
>many|TRBV27|14
CATSGGLARGEQYF
>many|TRBV28|13
CASSLWGTGTIYF
>many|TRBV10-3|15
CAISDGRAGEETQYF
>many|TRBV28|12
CASSLFPTAQYF
>many|TRBV5-6|14
CASTVLAGSSEQYF
>many|TRBV18|14
CASSPGQSHTEQYF
>many|TRBV12-3/TRBV12-4|12
CASSLAVRGLFF
>few|TRBV24-1|17
CATSDRGEGLIHNEQFF
>many|TRBV7-9|13
CASGDRLKETQYF
>NA|TRBV28|11
CASAGPYEQYF
>many|TRBV5-1|15
CASSLATIPYNEQFF
>NA|TRBV5-1|17
CASSPPNRREFTGELFF
>few|TRBV12-3/TRBV12-4|19
CASSERTGGTISGANVLTF
>many|TRBV6-2/TRBV6-3|16
CASTELGTANTDTQYF
>many|TRBV6-1|17
CASSLRQGIRPNAEAFF
>NA|TRBV20-1|16
CSAQKGTDSYQETQYF
>many|TRBV20-1|13
CSARDGSYYEQYF
>many|TRBV20-1|15
CSARDLETSFYEQYF
>few|TRBV6-1|16
CASRDLDSLAKNIQYF
>many|TRBV14|21
CASSSNVGLAGGFSSYNEQFF
>many|TRBV7-3|16
CASSLTAGEVGNEQFF
>many|TRBV29-1|13
CSFSGYVNTEAFF
>NA|TRBV27|17
CASSLSGTSGMKYEQYF